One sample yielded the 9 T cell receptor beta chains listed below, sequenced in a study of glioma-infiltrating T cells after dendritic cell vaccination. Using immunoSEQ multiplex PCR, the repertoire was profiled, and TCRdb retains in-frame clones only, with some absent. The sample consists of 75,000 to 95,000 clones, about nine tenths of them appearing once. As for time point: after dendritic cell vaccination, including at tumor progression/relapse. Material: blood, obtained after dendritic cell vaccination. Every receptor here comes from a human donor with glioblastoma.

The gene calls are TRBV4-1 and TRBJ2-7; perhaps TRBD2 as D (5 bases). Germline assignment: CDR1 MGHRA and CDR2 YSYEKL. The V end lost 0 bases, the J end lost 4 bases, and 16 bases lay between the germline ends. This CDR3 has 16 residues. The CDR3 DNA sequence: TGCGCCAGCAGCCAAGATCGAGGCGGGCCCGCTTACGAGCAGTACTTC. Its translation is CASSQDRGGPAYEQYF.

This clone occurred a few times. DNA for the CDR3: TGTGCCAGCAGCCTAACGGGGGAGCAGTACTTC. Translated: CASSLTGEQYF. The chain has TRBV5-4 and TRBJ2-7, with a possible D match to TRBD2 (5 bases). CDR3 size: 11 residues. CDR1 is SGHNT, CDR2 YYREEE, per germline (reference sequence). V was trimmed by 4 bases and J by 7 bases, leaving 9 bases between them.

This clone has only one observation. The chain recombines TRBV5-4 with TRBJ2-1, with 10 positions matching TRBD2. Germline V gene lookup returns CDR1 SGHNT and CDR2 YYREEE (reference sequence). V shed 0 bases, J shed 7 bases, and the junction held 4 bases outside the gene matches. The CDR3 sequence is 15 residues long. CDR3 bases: TGTGCCAGCAGCTTGGGGCTAGCGGGGGTTAATGAGCAGTTCTTC. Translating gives CASSLGLAGVNEQFF. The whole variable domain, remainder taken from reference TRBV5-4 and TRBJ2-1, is ETGVTQSPTHLIKTRGQQVTLRCSSQSGHNTVSWYQQALGQGPQFIFQYYREEENGRGNFPPRFSGLQFPNYSSELNVNALELDDSALYLCASSLGLAGVNEQFFGPGTRLTVL.

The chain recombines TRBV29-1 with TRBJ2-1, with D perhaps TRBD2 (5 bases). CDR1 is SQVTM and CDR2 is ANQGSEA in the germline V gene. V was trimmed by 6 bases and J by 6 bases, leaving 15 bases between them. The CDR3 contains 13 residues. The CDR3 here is CSVTPNGVNEQFF. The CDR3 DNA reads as TGCAGCGTGACTCCGAACGGGGTCAATGAGCAGTTCTTC.

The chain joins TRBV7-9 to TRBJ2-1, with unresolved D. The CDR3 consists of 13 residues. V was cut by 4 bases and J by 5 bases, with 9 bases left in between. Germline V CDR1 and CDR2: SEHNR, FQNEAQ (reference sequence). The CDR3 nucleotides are TGTGCCAGCAGCTCCCCGCTACACAATGAGCAGTTCTTC. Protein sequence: CASSSPLHNEQFF.

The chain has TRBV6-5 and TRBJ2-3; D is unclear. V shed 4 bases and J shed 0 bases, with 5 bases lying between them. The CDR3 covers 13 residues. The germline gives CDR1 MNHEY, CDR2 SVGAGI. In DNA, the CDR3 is TGTGCCAGCAGTTGGGCTAGCACAGATACGCAGTATTTT. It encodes CASSWASTDTQYF.

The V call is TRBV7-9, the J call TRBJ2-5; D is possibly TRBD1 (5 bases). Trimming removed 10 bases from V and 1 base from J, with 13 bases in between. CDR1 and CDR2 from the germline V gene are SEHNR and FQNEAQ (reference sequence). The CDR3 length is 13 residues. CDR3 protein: CATGAYLQETQYF. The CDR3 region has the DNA TGTGCCACTGGGGCCTACCTCCAAGAGACCCAGTACTTC. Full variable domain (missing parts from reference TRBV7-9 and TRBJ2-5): DTGVSQNPRHKITKRGQNVTFRCDPISEHNRLYWYRQTLGQGPEFLTYFQNEAQLEKSRLLSDRFSAERPKGSFSTLEIQRTEQGDSAMYLCATGAYLQETQYFGPGTRLLVL.

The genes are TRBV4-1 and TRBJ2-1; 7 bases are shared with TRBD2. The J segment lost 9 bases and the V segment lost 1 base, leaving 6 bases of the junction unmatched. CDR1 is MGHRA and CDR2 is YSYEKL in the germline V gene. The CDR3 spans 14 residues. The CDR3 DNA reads TGCGCCAGCAGCCAAGCTGACGGGGGGAGTGAGCAGTTCTTC. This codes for CASSQADGGSEQFF.

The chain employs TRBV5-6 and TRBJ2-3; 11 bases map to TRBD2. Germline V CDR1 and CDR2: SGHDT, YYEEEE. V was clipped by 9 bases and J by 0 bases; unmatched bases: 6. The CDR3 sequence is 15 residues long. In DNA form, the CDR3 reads TGTGCCACAAAACGACTAGCGGGAAGCACAGATACGCAGTATTTT. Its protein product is CATKRLAGSTDTQYF. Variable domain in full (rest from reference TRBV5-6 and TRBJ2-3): DAGVTQSPTHLIKTRGQQVTLRCSPKSGHDTVSWYQQALGQGPQFIFQYYEEEERQRGNFPDRFSGHQFPNYSSELNVNALLLGDSALYLCATKRLAGSTDTQYFGPGTRLTVL.